These 13 T cell receptor beta chains originate from one sample sequenced in a study of early T cells in non-severe SARS-CoV-2 infection. TCRdb re-called the 5' RACE reads with MiXCR, one entry per CDR3 protein. Of more than 90,000 distinct CDR3 sequences in the sample, about 11% were seen once. Input material: whole blood. These receptors came from an adult who was a healthcare worker with PCR-confirmed SARS-CoV-2 infection or an uninfected control (not recorded which).

This clonotype has a count of ten or more. The V call is TRBV7-6, the J call TRBJ1-1, with D possibly TRBD1 on 5 matching bases. This CDR3 comprises 13 residues. Germline-derived CDR1 and CDR2 are SGHVS and FNYEAQ. V was cut by 5 bases and J by 5 bases, with 12 bases left in between. Here the CDR3 reads CASSLRWGTEAFF. The CDR3 DNA reads TGTGCCAGCAGCCTCCGTTGGGGGACTGAAGCTTTCTTT.

The table lists this clonotype with a few counts. The gene calls are TRBV7-2 and TRBJ1-2; 7 bases are a match to TRBD1. The CDR3 has 16 amino acids. Unmatched junction bases numbered 9, after V lost 1 base and J lost 4 bases. Germline CDR1 is SGHTA and CDR2 is FQGNSA. CDR3 residues: CASSLEGRTGPYGYTF. In DNA form, the CDR3 reads TGTGCCAGCAGCTTAGAGGGGAGGACAGGACCCTATGGCTACACCTTC.

This clonotype has ten or more counts. This chain joins TRBV20-1 and TRBJ1-5; TRBD1 might be the D (5 bases). V gave up 3 bases and J gave up 2 bases, with 17 bases separating them. The germline CDR1 and CDR2 sequences are DFQATT and SNEGSKA (reference sequence). The CDR3 sequence is 16 residues long. The CDR3, as DNA: TGCAGTGCTAGCCCATGGGGGGTGTATCGCAATCAGCCCCAGCATTTT. It is translated as CSASPWGVYRNQPQHF.

The V call is TRBV29-1, the J call TRBJ2-7, with D perhaps matching TRBD1 (5 bases). Trimming took 7 bases from V and 4 from J, leaving 23 bases between them. Germline V CDR1 and CDR2: SQVTM, ANQGSEA. The CDR3 has 15 amino acids. Here the CDR3 DNA reads TGCAGCGCTGCGGATCAGGGTATGAAGTTTTACGAGCAGTACTTC. Its protein product is CSAADQGMKFYEQYF.

The gene calls are TRBV5-5 and TRBJ1-1; no firm D call. Germline loops: CDR1 SGHKS, CDR2 YYEKEE (reference sequence). Trimming removed 0 bases from V and 5 bases from J, with 5 bases in between. CDR3 length equals 12 residues. In DNA form, the CDR3 reads TGTGCCAGCAGCTTGGAATGGACTGAAGCTTTCTTT. Translated: CASSLEWTEAFF.

This clonotype was counted a few times. The chain carries TRBV7-6 and TRBJ1-1; TRBD1 might be the D (5 bases). The CDR3 is 16 residues long. V lost 0 bases to trimming and J lost 1 base, with 12 bases between them. Germline V CDR1 and CDR2: SGHVS, FNYEAQ. CDR3 coding DNA: TGTGCCAGCAGCTTAGCAGGGGCGGCCCCGAACACTGAAGCTTTCTTT. Protein sequence: CASSLAGAAPNTEAFF.

This clonotype has more than one count but fewer than ten. This rearrangement joins TRBV7-3 to TRBJ2-1, with TRBD1 matching 7 bases. Trimming removed 5 bases from V and 7 bases from J; junction bases left unmatched: 5. Per the germline V gene, CDR1 is SGHTA and CDR2 is FQGTGA. CDR3 length: 13 amino acids. CDR3 coding DNA: TGTGCCAGCAGCCAAGGACAGGTTAATGAGCAGTTCTTC. It is translated as CASSQGQVNEQFF.

This chain joins TRBV29-1 and TRBJ1-1; the D is unclear. There are 10 residues in the CDR3. Germline V lookup: CDR1 SQVTM, CDR2 ANQGSEA. Deletions cut 5 bases from V and 4 bases from J, with 5 bases between. DNA of the CDR3: TGCAGCGTTTTGGGCACTGAAGCTTTCTTT. Protein product: CSVLGTEAFF.

This clonotype was detected many times. This chain connects TRBV6-5 to TRBJ1-3; D uncertain. Germline CDR1 reads MNHEY; CDR2 reads SVGAGI. The CDR3 has 12 residues. V was cut by 6 bases and J by 0 bases, with 3 bases left in between. CDR3 sequence: CASRTSGNTIYF. The CDR3 DNA sequence: TGTGCCAGCAGAACCTCTGGAAACACCATATATTTT.

This clonotype turned up a few times. This chain connects TRBV29-1 to TRBJ2-5, with unresolved D. V lost 7 bases, J lost 1 base, and 10 bases lay in between. Germline CDR1 SQVTM, CDR2 ANQGSEA. The CDR3 extends over 12 amino acids. In DNA form, the CDR3 reads TGCAGCGCGATCCCTACCCAAGAGACCCAGTACTTC. Its protein product is CSAIPTQETQYF.

In its sample, this clonotype was seen a few times. The chain employs TRBV6-1 and TRBJ1-1; 8 bases match TRBD1. Germline CDR1 reads MNHNS; CDR2 reads SASEGT. The CDR3 runs to 13 residues. Losses at the gene ends were 6 bases for V and 3 bases for J; bases not matched to a gene: 3. This CDR3 reads CASRIQGDTEAFF. The CDR3 coding sequence is TGTGCCAGCAGAATACAGGGGGACACTGAAGCTTTCTTT.

Only a few counts were recorded for this clonotype. This chain uses TRBV4-1 with TRBJ1-2; 10 bases map to TRBD1. There are 19 residues in the CDR3. Per the germline V gene, CDR1 is MGHRA and CDR2 is YSYEKL. V dropped 1 base and J dropped 1; count of bases not matched to a gene: 12. CDR3 in DNA: TGCGCCAGCAGCCAAGTAGCGTCGACAGGGGGCGGACATAACTATGGCTACACCTTC. Translated, it gives CASSQVASTGGGHNYGYTF.

This chain joins TRBV5-1 and TRBJ1-2, with D possibly matching TRBD1 (6 bases). The V end was cut by 4 bases, the J end by 6 bases, with 13 bases between. The CDR3 consists of 13 residues. Germline CDR1 SGHRS, CDR2 YFSETQ. The DNA of the CDR3 is TGCGCCAGCAGCCCTCAGGGGAGCAATGGCTACACCTTC. Protein sequence: CASSPQGSNGYTF.